Shown below are 25 T cell receptor beta chains from a single sample sequenced in a study of CD8 T cells in Susac syndrome. The RNA input was 0.5 to 1 ug, and it was reverse transcribed with random hexamers. In TCRdb, the immunoSEQ multiplex PCR reads were re-called with MiXCR into one record per CDR3 protein. This table holds just over 300,000 distinct CDR3 sequences, around 90% found once. The specimen sequenced was CD4+ T cells from PBMCs. The origin of the receptors is a human donor with multiple sclerosis.

The chain employs TRBV6-2 or TRBV6-3 and TRBJ1-5; possible D gene TRBD1, 5 bases. From germline, CDR1 is MNHEY and CDR2 SVGEGT. This CDR3 has 15 amino acids. V was shortened by 2 bases and J by 5 bases, with 13 bases between the two germline ends. CDR3: CASSYAGGGYQPQHF. CDR3 coding DNA: TGTGCCAGCAGTTACGCTGGCGGGGGATATCAGCCCCAGCATTTT.

V and J are TRBV20-1 and TRBJ2-7; D tentatively reads TRBD1 or TRBD2 (5 bases each). There are 12 residues in the CDR3. Germline V gene sequence: CDR1 DFQATT, CDR2 SNEGSKA (reference sequence). Trimming stripped 2 bases from V and 3 bases from J, with 8 bases between. Here the CDR3 DNA reads TGCAGTGCTAGATGGGACCGCTACGAGCAGTACTTC. Its protein product is CSARWDRYEQYF.

This clonotype has a single count. This sequence joins TRBV6-5 and TRBJ2-1; the D gene is possibly TRBD1 (5 bases). The CDR3 sequence is 13 residues long. Germline CDR1 reads MNHEY; CDR2 reads SVGAGI. Trimming cost V 0 bases and J 10 bases, with 10 bases left between them. The CDR3 DNA reads as TGTGCCAGCAGTTACTCAGGGGTGGGAGAGCAGTTCTTC. Amino acid sequence: CASSYSGVGEQFF.

The chain employs TRBV20-1 and TRBJ1-2; TRBD1 agrees at 10 bases. The germline CDR1 and CDR2 sequences are DFQATT and SNEGSKA (reference sequence). The CDR3 loop spans 15 amino acids. Trimming at V came to 0 bases and at J to 0 bases, leaving 1 base not matched to a gene. The CDR3 reads CSARDGQGANYGYTF. CDR3 in DNA: TGCAGTGCTAGAGATGGACAGGGGGCTAACTATGGCTACACCTTC.

The chain has TRBV20-1 and TRBJ2-5; maybe TRBD1 (5 bases). V lost 3 bases to trimming and J lost 3 bases, with 8 bases between them. The germline gives CDR1 DFQATT, CDR2 SNEGSKA (reference sequence). CDR3 length equals 12 residues. Written as DNA, the CDR3 is TGCAGTGCTAGTTTAGGGGAAGAGACCCAGTACTTC. Its protein product is CSASLGEETQYF.

The chain combines TRBV19 with TRBJ2-7, with TRBD2 matching over 9 bases. The CDR3 is 15 amino acids. After removal of 5 bases from V and 1 base from J, the junction contained 6 bases not matched to a gene. Germline V gene data show CDR1 as LNHDA and CDR2 as SQIVND (reference sequence). CDR3 sequence reads: CASSPLRGGSYEQYF. The DNA for the CDR3 is TGTGCCAGTAGTCCCCTGCGGGGGGGATCCTACGAGCAGTACTTC.

The gene calls are TRBV9 and TRBJ1-1; D perhaps matches TRBD1 (6 bases). Germline V gene data show CDR1 as SGDLS and CDR2 as YYNGEE. This CDR3 has 15 amino acids. As DNA, the CDR3 is TGTGCAACCGGCCCAGGGGAGGAGATGAACACTGAAGCTTTCTTT. Translation gives CATGPGEEMNTEAFF.

The V gene is TRBV5-1, the J gene TRBJ2-1; 8 bases are shared with TRBD2. The germline V gene encodes CDR1 SGHRS and CDR2 YFSETQ. Unmatched junction bases numbered 2, after V lost 0 bases and J lost 0 bases. The CDR3 runs 16 residues. The CDR3 coding sequence is TGCGCCAGCAGCTTGGTCCTAGCGGGCTCCTACAATGAGCAGTTCTTC. Amino acids: CASSLVLAGSYNEQFF.

Only one count was recorded for this clonotype. The junction shows a germline mismatch at one end, possibly a read error. The genes are TRBV7-7 and TRBJ2-7, with 11 nucleotides matching TRBD1. The CDR3 runs 15 residues. Germline V gene lookup returns CDR1 SSHAT and CDR2 FNYEAQ (reference sequence). The CDR3 sequence: CASSQGTGGSYEQYF. DNA of the CDR3: TGTGCTAGCAGCCAAGGGACAGGGGGCTCCTACGAGCAGTACTTC.

V is TRBV11-2 and J is TRBJ2-5; D possibly uses TRBD1 or TRBD2 (5 bases each). Trimming stripped 2 bases from V and 2 bases from J, with 15 bases between. Per germline, CDR1 SGHAT and CDR2 FQNNGV. CDR3 length equals 16 residues. The CDR3 loop reads CASSLRREGWQETQYF. In DNA form, the CDR3 reads TGTGCCAGCAGCTTAAGAAGAGAGGGGTGGCAAGAGACCCAGTACTTC.

This clonotype has only one observation. The chain couples TRBV29-1 to TRBJ2-5, with 15 bases fitting TRBD2. CDR3 length: 14 residues. Trimming took 8 bases from V and 5 from J; bases not matched to a gene: 6. The germline gives CDR1 SQVTM, CDR2 ANQGSEA. The CDR3 DNA sequence: TGCAGCTCCGGACTAGCGGGGGGGCTGGAGACCCAGTACTTC. Residues: CSSGLAGGLETQYF.

The rearrangement uses TRBV9 and TRBJ2-7; the D gene could be TRBD1 or TRBD2 (6 bases each). The CDR3 extends over 14 amino acids. Germline V CDR1 and CDR2: SGDLS, YYNGEE. The ends were cut back, 2 bases at V and 6 bases at J, with 15 bases in the middle. The CDR3 DNA sequence: TGTGCCAGCAGCGTGGAGGGCAGGGGTCGCGAGCAGTACTTC. This translates into CASSVEGRGREQYF.

The rearrangement links TRBV7-3 to TRBJ1-3; D unresolved. Deletions cut 2 bases from V and 1 base from J, with 12 bases between. Germline assignment: CDR1 SGHTA and CDR2 FQGTGA. There are 16 residues in the CDR3. CDR3 bases: TGTGCCAGCAGCTTAGTGCGGGGAATGTCTGGAAACACCATATATTTT. It yields the protein CASSLVRGMSGNTIYF. Supplemented by reference TRBV7-3 and TRBJ1-3, the full variable domain reads GAGVSQTPSNKVTEKGKYVELRCDPISGHTALYWYRQSLGQGPEFLIYFQGTGAADDSGLPNDRFFAVRPEGSVSTLKIQRTERGDSAVYLCASSLVRGMSGNTIYFGEGSWLTVV.

The chain employs TRBV7-2 and TRBJ2-7; the D gene could be TRBD1 or TRBD2 (6 bases each). The CDR3 consists of 15 residues. Germline V gene data show CDR1 as SGHTA and CDR2 as FQGNSA. Trimming shortened V by 5 bases and J by 9 bases, and 23 bases separated the two germline ends. The DNA for the CDR3 is TGTGCCAGCAGCCCTTCGAGGGGGGTGTCTTTGTTGCAGTACTTC. Protein product: CASSPSRGVSLLQYF.

The chain joins TRBV6-1 to TRBJ2-3; TRBD2 aligns across 8 bases. The V gene's germline CDR1 is MNHNS and CDR2 SASEGT. The CDR3 spans 17 residues. V shed 6 bases, J shed 0 bases, and the junction held 11 bases outside the gene matches. The CDR3 DNA reads as TGTGCCAGCAGATCAGGGACTAGTCTGACTAGCACAGATACGCAGTATTTT. Translated: CASRSGTSLTSTDTQYF.

V is TRBV4-1 and J is TRBJ2-5; D unclear. CDR3 length: 14 amino acids. Germline CDR1 is MGHRA and CDR2 is YSYEKL. Trimming pared 1 base from V and 2 bases from J, leaving 8 bases between. The CDR3 spells CASSQVGRQETQYF. The CDR3 DNA reads as TGCGCCAGCAGCCAAGTGGGCCGACAAGAGACCCAGTACTTC.

V gene TRBV11-3 combines with J gene TRBJ2-7, with 8 bases that match TRBD2. The CDR3 consists of 14 residues. V lost 5 bases, J lost 3 bases, and 6 bases stayed unmatched. Germline V gene data show CDR1 as SGHNT and CDR2 as YENEEA. CDR3 in DNA: TGTGCCAGCAGCGACCGGGGGGGGCGCTACGAGCAGTACTTC. Its translation: CASSDRGGRYEQYF.

The chain employs TRBV6-5 and TRBJ2-7, with D perhaps TRBD1 (5 bases). Germline V CDR1 and CDR2: MNHEY, SVGAGI. This CDR3 contains 15 residues. V lost 6 bases and J 0 bases, leaving 15 bases between the germline ends. Here the CDR3 reads CASSYQGASSYEQYF. CDR3 nucleotides: TGTGCCAGCAGCTACCAAGGGGCAAGCTCCTACGAGCAGTACTTC.

The chain recombines TRBV7-2 with TRBJ1-1; maybe TRBD1 (5 bases). Germline V lookup: CDR1 SGHTA, CDR2 FQGNSA. The CDR3 runs 15 residues. V was cut by 4 bases and J by 0 bases, with 12 bases left in between. The CDR3 spells CASSSSGYMNTEAFF. CDR3 DNA sequence: TGTGCCAGCAGCTCTTCAGGGTACATGAACACTGAAGCTTTCTTT.

J is TRBJ2-7 and V is TRBV5-4, with 7 bases identical to TRBD1. The CDR3 contains 14 residues. V was pared by 3 bases and J by 2 bases, with 5 bases of the junction left unmatched. The germline CDR1 and CDR2 sequences are SGHNT and YYREEE (reference sequence). The chain's CDR3 is CASSSAGTAYEQYF. In DNA form, the CDR3 reads TGTGCCAGCAGCTCCGCCGGGACAGCCTACGAGCAGTACTTC.

The genes are TRBV7-2 and TRBJ2-7; the D gene is possibly TRBD1 (5 bases). The CDR3 is made up of 13 amino acids. V lost 1 base, J lost 2 bases, and 6 bases lay in between. Germline V gene data show CDR1 as SGHTA and CDR2 as FQGNSA. This CDR3 reads CASSLGQPYEQYF. The CDR3 DNA reads as TGTGCCAGCAGCTTAGGACAGCCCTACGAGCAGTACTTC.

The CDR3 spells CAPPPPGTSGKLEQFF. CDR3 in DNA: TGTGCCCCCCCGCCCCCCGGGACTAGCGGGAAACTTGAGCAGTTCTTC. V usage is TRBV24-1 and J usage is TRBJ2-1; TRBD2 aligns across 13 bases. Losses at the gene ends were 12 bases for V and 9 bases for J; bases not matched to a gene: 16. The CDR3 consists of 16 residues. Germline V lookup: CDR1 KGHDR, CDR2 SFDVKD.

Comment on this clonotype: One end of the junction varies from germline; a read error may be responsible. V is TRBV7-8 and J is TRBJ1-1, with 8 nucleotides matching TRBD1. The CDR3 covers 16 residues. Germline values: CDR1 SGHVS, CDR2 FQNEAQ. CDR3 in amino acids: CAGSLARDRRNTEAFF. The CDR3 DNA reads as TGTGCCGGCAGCTTAGCGCGGGACAGGCGGAACACTGAAGCTTTCTTT. The whole variable domain, filled in from reference TRBV7-8 and TRBJ1-1, reads GAGVSQSPRYKVAKRGQDVALRCDPISGHVSLFWYQQALGQGPEFLTYFQNEAQLDKSGLPSDRFFAERPEGSVSTLKIQRTQQEDSAVYLCAGSLARDRRNTEAFFGQGTRLTVV.

This clonotype occurred once. V is TRBV5-4 and J is TRBJ1-2; 7 bases align to TRBD1. The ends lost 4 bases at V and 3 bases at J; junction bases unmatched: 12. Germline V gives CDR1 SGHNT, CDR2 YYREEE (reference sequence). The CDR3 length is 16 residues. The DNA for the CDR3 is TGTGCCAGCAGCCCTGACAGGGCTCCCACCTACTATGGCTACACCTTC. Protein product: CASSPDRAPTYYGYTF.

The chain links TRBV10-3 to TRBJ1-2; tentatively, D is TRBD1 (6 bases). Germline V gene data show CDR1 as ENHRY and CDR2 as SYGVKD. Deletions cut 5 bases from V and 2 bases from J, with 9 bases between. The CDR3 runs 13 residues. In DNA form, the CDR3 reads TGTGCCATCAGTAACAGGGAGAACTATGGCTACACCTTC. This translates into CAISNRENYGYTF.